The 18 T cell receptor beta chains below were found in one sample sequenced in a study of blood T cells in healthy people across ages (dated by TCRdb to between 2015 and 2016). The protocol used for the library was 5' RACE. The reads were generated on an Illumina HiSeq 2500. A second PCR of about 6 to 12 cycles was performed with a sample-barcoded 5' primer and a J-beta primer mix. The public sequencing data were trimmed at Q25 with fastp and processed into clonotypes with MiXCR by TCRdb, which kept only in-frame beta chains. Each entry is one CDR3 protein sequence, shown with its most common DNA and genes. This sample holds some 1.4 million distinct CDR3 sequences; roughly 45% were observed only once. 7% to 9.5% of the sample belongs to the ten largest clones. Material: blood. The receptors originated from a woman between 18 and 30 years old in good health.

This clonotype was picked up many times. CDR3 amino acids: CAISESAGVGTDTQYF. In DNA, the CDR3 is TGTGCCATCAGTGAGTCGGCGGGAGTAGGCACAGATACGCAGTATTTT. The V call is TRBV10-3, the J call TRBJ2-3; TRBD2 matches at 7 bases. There are 16 residues in the CDR3. CDR1 ENHRY and CDR2 SYGVKD come from the germline V gene. J gave up 1 base and V 0 bases, and 4 bases lay outside the gene matches.

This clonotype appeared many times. This chain's CDR3 is CASSQARGSNGYTF. The CDR3, as DNA: TGTGCCAGCAGCCAAGCCAGAGGGTCCAATGGCTACACCTTC. The chain links TRBV3-1 to TRBJ1-2, with D hard to call. CDR3 length: 14 residues. CDR1 is LGHDT, CDR2 YNNKEL, per germline (reference sequence). The ends were cut back, 1 base at V and 6 bases at J, with 12 bases in the middle.

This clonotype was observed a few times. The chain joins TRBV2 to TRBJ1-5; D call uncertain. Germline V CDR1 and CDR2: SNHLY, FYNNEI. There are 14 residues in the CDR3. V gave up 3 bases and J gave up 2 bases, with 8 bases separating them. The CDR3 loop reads CASSEEVRNQPQHF. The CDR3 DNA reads TGTGCCAGCAGTGAGGAGGTTCGCAATCAGCCCCAGCATTTT.

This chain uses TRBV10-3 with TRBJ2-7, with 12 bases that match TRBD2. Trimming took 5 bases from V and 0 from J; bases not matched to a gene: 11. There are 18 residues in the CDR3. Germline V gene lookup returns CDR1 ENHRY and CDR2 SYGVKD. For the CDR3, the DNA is TGTGCCATCAGTCAACAGACTAGCGGGGGCCCCAGCTCCTACGAGCAGTACTTC. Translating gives CAISQQTSGGPSSYEQYF.

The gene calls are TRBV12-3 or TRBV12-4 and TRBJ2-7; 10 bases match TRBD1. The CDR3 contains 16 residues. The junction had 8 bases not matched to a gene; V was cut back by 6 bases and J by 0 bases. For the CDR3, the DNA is TGTGCCAGCAGAGGGACAGGGGATCGGAGCTCCTACGAGCAGTACTTC. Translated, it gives CASRGTGDRSSYEQYF.

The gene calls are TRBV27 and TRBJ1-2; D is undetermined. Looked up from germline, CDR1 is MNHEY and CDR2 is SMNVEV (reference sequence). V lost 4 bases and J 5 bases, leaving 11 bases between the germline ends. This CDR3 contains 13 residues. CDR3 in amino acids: CASSSRPLYGYTF. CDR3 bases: TGTGCCAGCAGTTCCCGGCCTTTATATGGCTACACCTTC.

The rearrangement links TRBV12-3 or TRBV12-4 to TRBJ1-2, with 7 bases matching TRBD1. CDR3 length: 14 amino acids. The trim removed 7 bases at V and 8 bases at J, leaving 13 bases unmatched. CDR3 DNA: TGTGCCAGCACCCCGGGACAGCTCCATAAGGGCTACACCTTC. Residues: CASTPGQLHKGYTF.

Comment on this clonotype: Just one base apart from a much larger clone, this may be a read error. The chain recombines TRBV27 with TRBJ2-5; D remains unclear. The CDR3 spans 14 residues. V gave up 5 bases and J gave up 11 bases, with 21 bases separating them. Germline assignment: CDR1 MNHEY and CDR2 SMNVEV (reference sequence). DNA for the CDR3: TGTGCCAGCAGTAGACGAGCCGAAAACAATGAGCAGTACTTC. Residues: CASSRRAENNEQYF.

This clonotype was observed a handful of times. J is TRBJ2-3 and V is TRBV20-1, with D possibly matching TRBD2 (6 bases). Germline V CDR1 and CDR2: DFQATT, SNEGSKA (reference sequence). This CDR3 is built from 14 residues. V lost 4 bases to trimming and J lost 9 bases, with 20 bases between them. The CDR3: CSAMSGTLAGTQYF. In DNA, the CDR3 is TGCAGTGCTATGTCCGGGACTCTCGCGGGGACGCAGTATTTT.

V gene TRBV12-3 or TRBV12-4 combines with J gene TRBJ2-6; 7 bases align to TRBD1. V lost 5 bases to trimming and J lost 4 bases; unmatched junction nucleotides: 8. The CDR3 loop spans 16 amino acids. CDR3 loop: CASSPPTGVGANVLTF. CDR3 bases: TGTGCCAGCAGTCCTCCAACAGGGGTCGGGGCCAACGTCCTGACTTTC.

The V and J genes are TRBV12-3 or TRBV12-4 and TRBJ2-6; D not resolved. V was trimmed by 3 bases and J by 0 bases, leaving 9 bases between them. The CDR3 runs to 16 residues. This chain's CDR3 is CASSFAIDSGANVLTF. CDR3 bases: TGTGCCAGCAGTTTCGCGATTGACTCTGGGGCCAACGTCCTGACTTTC.

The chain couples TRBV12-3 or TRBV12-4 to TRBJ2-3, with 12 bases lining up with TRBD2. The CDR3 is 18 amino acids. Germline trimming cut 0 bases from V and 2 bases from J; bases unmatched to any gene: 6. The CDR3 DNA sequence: TGTGCCAGCAGTTTAGCCCCCGGACTAGCGGGGAACACAGATACGCAGTATTTT. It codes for CASSLAPGLAGNTDTQYF.

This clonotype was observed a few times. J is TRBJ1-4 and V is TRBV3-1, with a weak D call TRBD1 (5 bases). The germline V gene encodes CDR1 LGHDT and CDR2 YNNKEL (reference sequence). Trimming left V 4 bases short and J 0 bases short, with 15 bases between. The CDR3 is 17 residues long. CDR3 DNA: TGTGCCAGCAGCCCTTCGAACCCACAGGCAACTAATGAAAAACTGTTTTTT. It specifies CASSPSNPQATNEKLFF.

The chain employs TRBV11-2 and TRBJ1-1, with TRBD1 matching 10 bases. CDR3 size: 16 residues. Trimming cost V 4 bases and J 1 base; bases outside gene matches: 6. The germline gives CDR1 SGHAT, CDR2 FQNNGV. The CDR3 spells CASSSGGDRGNTEAFF. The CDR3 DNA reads TGTGCCAGCAGCTCGGGGGGGGACAGGGGGAACACTGAAGCTTTCTTT.

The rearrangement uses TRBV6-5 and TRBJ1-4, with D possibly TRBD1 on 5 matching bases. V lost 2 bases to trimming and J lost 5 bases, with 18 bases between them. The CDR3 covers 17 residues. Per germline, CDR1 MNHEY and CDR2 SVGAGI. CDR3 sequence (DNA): TGTGCCAGCAGTTACCAGAGGACGGACAACTCGAATGAAAAACTGTTTTTT. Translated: CASSYQRTDNSNEKLFF.

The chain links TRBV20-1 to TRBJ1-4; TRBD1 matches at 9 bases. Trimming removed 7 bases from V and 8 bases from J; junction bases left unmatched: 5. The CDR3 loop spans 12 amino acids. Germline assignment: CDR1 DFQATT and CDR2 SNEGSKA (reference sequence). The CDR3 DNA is TGCAGTGGAGGGACAGGGAGGGAAAAACTGTTTTTT. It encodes CSGGTGREKLFF.

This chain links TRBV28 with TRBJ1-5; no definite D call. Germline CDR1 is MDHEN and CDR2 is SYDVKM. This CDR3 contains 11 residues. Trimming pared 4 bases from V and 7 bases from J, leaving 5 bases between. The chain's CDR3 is CASSSPQPQHF. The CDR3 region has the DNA TGTGCCAGCAGTTCCCCCCAGCCCCAGCATTTT.

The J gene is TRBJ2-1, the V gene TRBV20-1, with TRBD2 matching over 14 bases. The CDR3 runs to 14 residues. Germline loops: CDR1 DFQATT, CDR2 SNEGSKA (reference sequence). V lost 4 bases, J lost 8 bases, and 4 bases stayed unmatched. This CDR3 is CSATRGLAGDEQFF. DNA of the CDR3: TGCAGTGCTACCCGGGGACTAGCGGGAGATGAGCAGTTCTTC.